The rows below give T cell receptor beta chains drawn from one sample of a study of vaccination and CD4 T cells after COVID-19. No antigens are known for them. TCRdb itself ran the PCR reads through MiXCR, one entry per CDR3 protein. The sample has around 9,200 distinct CDR3 sequences, under 60% seen once; the top ten hold roughly an eighth. The sequencing input was CD4+ T cells from blood, cultured in vitro. The origin of the receptors is a human donor who had recovered from COVID-19. Each CDR3 is given with its conserved first and last residue. D genes are given only for firm matches. Some rows have no size entry. The others give once, few or many, or a class for an expanded clone.

j_call,clone_size,v_call,d_call,cdr3_nt,cdr3_aa
TRBJ1-2,NA,TRBV9,NA,TGTGCCAGCAGCGCCGTGGGAGGTAACTATGGCTACACCTTC,CASSAVGGNYGYTF
TRBJ1-5,once,TRBV4-1,TRBD1,TGCGCCAGCAGCCACGGACAGGGCGGTTTTGGGCCCCAGCATTTT,CASSHGQGGFGPQHF
TRBJ2-2,few,TRBV6-1,TRBD1,TGTGCCGGCAGGGGGTTCGTGACCGGGGAGCTGTTTTTT,CAGRGFVTGELFF
TRBJ2-3,NA,TRBV7-2,TRBD1,TGTGCCAGCAGCCTCGGACAGGGTTTCACAGATACGCAGTATTTT,CASSLGQGFTDTQYF
TRBJ1-2,NA,TRBV19,TRBD1,TGTGCCAGTAGTAGACAGGGGACTAACTATGGCTACACCTTC,CASSRQGTNYGYTF
TRBJ1-4,NA,TRBV15,NA,TGTGCCACCAGCAGAGAACAGGGTAACAGTGAAAAACTGTTTTTT,CATSREQGNSEKLFF
TRBJ2-6,NA,TRBV5-4,NA,TGTGCCAGCAGCTTGGGACTGATGGCCAACGTCCTGACTTTC,CASSLGLMANVLTF
TRBJ1-3,few,TRBV7-2,NA,TGTGCCAGCAGCTTAGCAACAGCTTCTGGAAACACCATATATTTT,CASSLATASGNTIYF
TRBJ1-2,NA,TRBV24-1,NA,TGTGCCACCAGTCCTCCGGGGGGCTTTGGCTACACCTTC,CATSPPGGFGYTF
TRBJ2-2,NA,TRBV2,NA,TGTGCCAGCACTCCCGTTTCCACCGGGGAGCTGTTTTTT,CASTPVSTGELFF
TRBJ2-3,few,TRBV2,NA,TGTGCCAGCAGTGGGGGACCGCCCAGCACAGATACGCAGTATTTT,CASSGGPPSTDTQYF
TRBJ1-2,NA,TRBV19,NA,TGTGCCAGTAGTATAGCTGGGAACTATGGCTACACCTTC,CASSIAGNYGYTF
TRBJ2-5,few,TRBV20-1,NA,TGCAGTCCTGGCCATCCAGCGGGTCGGGAGACCCAGTACTTC,CSPGHPAGRETQYF
TRBJ2-7,NA,TRBV6-2/TRBV6-3,NA,TGTGCCAGCAGTTACGACGGGGGCGGCCGGTACGAGCAGTACTTC,CASSYDGGGRYEQYF
TRBJ2-3,NA,TRBV27,NA,TGTGCCAGCAGCTACAGGGCCGGCACAGATACGCAGTATTTT,CASSYRAGTDTQYF
TRBJ2-7,NA,TRBV10-3,NA,TGTGCCATCAGTGGGGGGGCTTGGGGAGAGCAGTACTTC,CAISGGAWGEQYF
TRBJ2-3,NA,TRBV24-1,TRBD2,TGTGCCACCAGTGAAACCGAGGCAGCGGGGGGAAGCACAGATACGCAGTATTTT,CATSETEAAGGSTDTQYF
TRBJ2-3,NA,TRBV7-2,NA,TGTGCCAGCAGCTTAGGGGGGCGGATGGGCGATACGCAGTATTTT,CASSLGGRMGDTQYF
TRBJ2-7,once,TRBV6-5,NA,TGTGCCAGCAGTTACACCCGGGGCGACGAGCAGTACTTC,CASSYTRGDEQYF
TRBJ2-7,NA,TRBV6-2/TRBV6-3,NA,TGTGCCAGCAGTTCCCTTTCGCGGGGGCCCTCCTACGAGCAGTACTTC,CASSSLSRGPSYEQYF
TRBJ2-2,few,TRBV6-1,TRBD1,TGTGCCAGCAGTCACCGGCGACAGGGGTCGGCCGGGGAGCTGTTTTTT,CASSHRRQGSAGELFF
TRBJ1-1,few,TRBV5-4,TRBD1,TGTGCCAGCAGCCATCGACAGGGACCGATTGGCACTGAAGCTTTCTTT,CASSHRQGPIGTEAFF
TRBJ1-5,once,TRBV2,NA,TGTGCCAGCACCCCCTCGGGAGGAAGCAATCAGCCCCAGCATTTT,CASTPSGGSNQPQHF
TRBJ2-7,NA,TRBV5-4,TRBD2,TGTGCCAGCAGCTTGCGGGAGGGTTCGGGGGAGCAGTACTTC,CASSLREGSGEQYF
TRBJ2-7,NA,TRBV15,TRBD1,TGTGCCACCAGCAGAGCAGGGGGATCCTACGAGCAGTACTTC,CATSRAGGSYEQYF
TRBJ2-5,NA,TRBV6-2/TRBV6-3,NA,TGTGCCAGCAGTTCCTCGACAGCCAAGTGGCAAGAGACCCAGTACTTC,CASSSSTAKWQETQYF
TRBJ1-2,NA,TRBV7-9,NA,TGTGCCAGCAGCTTAGTCAATATCGGGGCTAGTGGCTACACCTTC,CASSLVNIGASGYTF
TRBJ1-2,NA,TRBV12-3/TRBV12-4,NA,TGTGCCAGCAGTTTAAGTGGCCGTACTAACTATGGCTACACCTTC,CASSLSGRTNYGYTF
TRBJ1-5,NA,TRBV7-2,NA,TGTGCCAGCAGCCCATATACAGGGCAGCCCCAGCATTTT,CASSPYTGQPQHF
TRBJ2-1,few,TRBV11-3,TRBD2,TGTGCCAGCAGCAGCGGGACTGACAATGAGCAGTTCTTC,CASSSGTDNEQFF
TRBJ2-1,few,TRBV20-1,NA,TGCAGTGCTAGAGCGGGCCCTAGCTCCTACAATGAGCAGTTCTTC,CSARAGPSSYNEQFF
TRBJ1-1,once,TRBV5-1,TRBD1,TGCGCCAGCAGCTCAGGACCGGGACAGGGCACTGAAGCTTTCTTT,CASSSGPGQGTEAFF
TRBJ1-5,once,TRBV12-3/TRBV12-4,TRBD1,TGTGCCAGCAGTTTAGGACAGGGAAATCAGCCCCAGCATTTT,CASSLGQGNQPQHF
TRBJ1-5,NA,TRBV20-1,TRBD1,TGCAGTGCTAACACAGGGGGAAATCAGCCCCAGCATTTT,CSANTGGNQPQHF
TRBJ1-1,NA,TRBV25-1,NA,TGTGCCAGCAGACTTTTCACTGAAGCTTTCTTT,CASRLFTEAFF
TRBJ2-6,NA,TRBV11-3,NA,TGTGCCAGCAGCACTGGGGGCTCTGGGGCCAACGTCCTGACTTTC,CASSTGGSGANVLTF
TRBJ2-2,once,TRBV11-1,TRBD2,TGTGCCAGCAGCTTGGGGGGGACCCGGATCGGGGAGCTGTTTTTT,CASSLGGTRIGELFF
TRBJ1-2,NA,TRBV11-2,NA,TGTGCCAGCAGCCCACCAACCTCCAGGGTCTATGGCTACACCTTC,CASSPPTSRVYGYTF
TRBJ1-2,NA,TRBV6-5,TRBD1,TGTGCCAGCAGTTACTCGATGGACAGGGTTTTCTACACCTTC,CASSYSMDRVFYTF
TRBJ2-1,NA,TRBV7-9,NA,TGTGCCAGCAGCTTAGTAGGCCGGGTAAACAATGAGCAGTTCTTC,CASSLVGRVNNEQFF
TRBJ1-3,NA,TRBV19,NA,TGTGCCAGTAGTATCCTGGACACCCTCTCTGGAAACACCATATATTTT,CASSILDTLSGNTIYF
TRBJ1-2,NA,TRBV12-3/TRBV12-4,NA,TGTGCCAGCAGTACCAGACAGGCGGGAGGGAATGGCTACACCTTC,CASSTRQAGGNGYTF
TRBJ1-3,NA,TRBV19,NA,TGTGCCAGTAGTACGACGACAGGAAACACCATATATTTT,CASSTTTGNTIYF
TRBJ2-2,NA,TRBV6-2/TRBV6-3,TRBD1,TGTGCCAGCACCATGGACAGGGTAACCGGGGAGCTGTTTTTT,CASTMDRVTGELFF
TRBJ2-5,few,TRBV6-1,NA,TGTGCCAGCAGTGAAGATACCAGAGCAGGGACCCAGTACTTC,CASSEDTRAGTQYF
TRBJ2-7,NA,TRBV20-1,TRBD2,TGCAGTGCGCATAGCGGGACCCTCTCCTACGAGCAGTACTTC,CSAHSGTLSYEQYF
TRBJ1-1,NA,TRBV11-2,NA,TGTGCCAGCAGCTTTGCCACTGAAGCTTTCTTT,CASSFATEAFF
TRBJ1-5,NA,TRBV19,NA,TGTGCCAGTAGTTCGACAGGATCAATCAATCAGCCCCAGCATTTT,CASSSTGSINQPQHF
TRBJ2-2,NA,TRBV6-1,NA,TGTGCCAGCAGTGAACCCCCGAACACCGGGGAGCTGTTTTTT,CASSEPPNTGELFF
TRBJ1-1,NA,TRBV9,TRBD1,TGTGCCAGCAGCACGGGGGACAGGGATAACACTGAAGCTTTCTTT,CASSTGDRDNTEAFF